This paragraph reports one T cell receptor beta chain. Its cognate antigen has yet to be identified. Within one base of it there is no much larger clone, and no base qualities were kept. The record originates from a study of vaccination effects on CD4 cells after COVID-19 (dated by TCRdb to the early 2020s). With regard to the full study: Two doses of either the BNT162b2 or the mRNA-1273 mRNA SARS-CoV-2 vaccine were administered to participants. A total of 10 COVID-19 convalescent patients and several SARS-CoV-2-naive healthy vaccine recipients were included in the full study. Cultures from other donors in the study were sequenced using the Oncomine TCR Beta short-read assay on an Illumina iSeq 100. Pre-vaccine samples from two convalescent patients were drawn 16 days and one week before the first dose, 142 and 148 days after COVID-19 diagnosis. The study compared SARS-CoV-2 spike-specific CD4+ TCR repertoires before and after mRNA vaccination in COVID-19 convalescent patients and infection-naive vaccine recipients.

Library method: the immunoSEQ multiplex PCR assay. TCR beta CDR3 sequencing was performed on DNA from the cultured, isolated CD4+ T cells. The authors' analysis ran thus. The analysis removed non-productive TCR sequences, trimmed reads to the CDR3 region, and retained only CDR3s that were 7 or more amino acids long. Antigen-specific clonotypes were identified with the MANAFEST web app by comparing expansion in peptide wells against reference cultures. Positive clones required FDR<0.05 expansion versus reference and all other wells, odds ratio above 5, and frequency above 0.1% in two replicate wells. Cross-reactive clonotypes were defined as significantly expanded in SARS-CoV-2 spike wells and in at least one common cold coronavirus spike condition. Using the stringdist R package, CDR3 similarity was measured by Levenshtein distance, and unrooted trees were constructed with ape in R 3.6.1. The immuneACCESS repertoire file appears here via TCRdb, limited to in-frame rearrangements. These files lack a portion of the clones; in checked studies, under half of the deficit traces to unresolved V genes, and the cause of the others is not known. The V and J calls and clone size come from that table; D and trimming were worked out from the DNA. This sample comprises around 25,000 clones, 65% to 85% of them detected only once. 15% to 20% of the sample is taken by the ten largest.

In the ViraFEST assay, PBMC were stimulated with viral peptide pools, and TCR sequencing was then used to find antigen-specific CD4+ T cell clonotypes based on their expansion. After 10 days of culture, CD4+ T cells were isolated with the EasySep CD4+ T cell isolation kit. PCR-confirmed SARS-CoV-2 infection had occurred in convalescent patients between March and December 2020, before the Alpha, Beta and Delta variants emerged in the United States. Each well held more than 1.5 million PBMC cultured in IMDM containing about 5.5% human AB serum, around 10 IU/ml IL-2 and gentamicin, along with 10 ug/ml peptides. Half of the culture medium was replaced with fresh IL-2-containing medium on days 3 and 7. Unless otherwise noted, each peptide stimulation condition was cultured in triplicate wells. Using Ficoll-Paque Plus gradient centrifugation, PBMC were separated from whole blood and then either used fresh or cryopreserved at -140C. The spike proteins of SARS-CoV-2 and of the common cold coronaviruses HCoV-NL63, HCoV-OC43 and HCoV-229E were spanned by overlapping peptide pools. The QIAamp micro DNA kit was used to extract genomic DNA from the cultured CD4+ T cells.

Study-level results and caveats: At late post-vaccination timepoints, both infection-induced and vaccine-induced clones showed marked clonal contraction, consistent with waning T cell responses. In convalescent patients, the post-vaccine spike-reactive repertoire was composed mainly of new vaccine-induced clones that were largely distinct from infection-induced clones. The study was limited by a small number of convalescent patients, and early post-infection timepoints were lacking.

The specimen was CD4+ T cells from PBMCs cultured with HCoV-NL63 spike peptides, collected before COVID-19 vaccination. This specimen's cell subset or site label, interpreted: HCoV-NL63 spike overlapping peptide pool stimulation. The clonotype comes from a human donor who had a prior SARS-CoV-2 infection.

The CDR3 region has the sequence CASSRLAQETQYF. The base sequence is TGTGCCAGCAGCCGACTAGCGCAGGAGACCCAGTACTTC. Recombination connected TRBV7-3 to TRBJ2-5, with 8 bases aligning to TRBD2. The cysteine opens and the phenylalanine closes a CDR3 of 13 amino acids. Left in the record is the CDR3 DNA by itself, 39 bases read in frame from the first base. V is cut back by 5 bases and J by 5 bases, with 4 bases in the junction unmatched. According to the germline V gene, CDR1 reads SGHTA and CDR2 reads FQGTGA.